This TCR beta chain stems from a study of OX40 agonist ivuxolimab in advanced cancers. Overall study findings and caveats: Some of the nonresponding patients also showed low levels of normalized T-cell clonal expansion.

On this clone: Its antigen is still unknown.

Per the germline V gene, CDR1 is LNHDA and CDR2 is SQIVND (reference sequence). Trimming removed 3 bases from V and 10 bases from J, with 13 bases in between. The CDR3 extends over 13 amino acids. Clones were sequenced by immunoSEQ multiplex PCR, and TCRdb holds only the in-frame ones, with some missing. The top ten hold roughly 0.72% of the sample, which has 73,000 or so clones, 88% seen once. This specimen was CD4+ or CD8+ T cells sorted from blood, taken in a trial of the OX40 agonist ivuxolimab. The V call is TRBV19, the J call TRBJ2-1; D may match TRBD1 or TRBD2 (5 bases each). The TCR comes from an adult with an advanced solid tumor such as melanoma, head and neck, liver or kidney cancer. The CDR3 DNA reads TGTGCCAGTAGTATTGGGGTGGGGGTCGAGCAGTTCTTC. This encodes CASSIGVGVEQFF.